The present T cell receptor beta chain was sequenced within a study of T-cell memory formation after mild COVID-19. Study-wide points: There was no confirmation that second-wave clones peaking on day 37 were SARS-CoV-2 specific. Cross-reactive memory seemingly joined, as some responding clones were found in pre-infection memory.

This clonotype appeared many times. Its antigen is unidentified. Using its own MiXCR run on the 5' RACE reads, TCRdb lists one record per CDR3 protein. The data show about 340,000 distinct CDR3 sequences, with 20% to 25% seen just once and around 20% held by the top ten. The V gene lost 3 bases and the J gene lost 0 bases, with 6 bases spanning the gap. This CDR3 comprises 13 residues. CDR1 is DFQATT, CDR2 SNEGSKA, per germline (reference sequence). The receptor comes from a man younger than 30 who had mild COVID-19 (a few samples of this study predate the infection). Cell type and time point are not known. This chain uses TRBV20-1 with TRBJ2-4; D not certain. Specimen: PBMCs or a T cell subset sorted from them (not recorded which). CDR3 sequence reads: CSASQLAKNIQYF. CDR3 bases: TGCAGTGCTAGTCAGTTAGCCAAAAACATTCAGTACTTC.